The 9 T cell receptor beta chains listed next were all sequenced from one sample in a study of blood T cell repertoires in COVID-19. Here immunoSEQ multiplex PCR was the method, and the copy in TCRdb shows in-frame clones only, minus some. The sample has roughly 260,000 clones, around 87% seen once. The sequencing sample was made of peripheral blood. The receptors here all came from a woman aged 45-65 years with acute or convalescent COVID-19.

CDR3 bases: TGTGCCAGCAGCAAAGGACCCCTGGACAGCTACTATAATTCACCCCTCCACTTT. Translation: CASSKGPLDSYYNSPLHF. The chain combines TRBV21-1 with TRBJ1-6; the D call in the table, TRBD1, was not verified against the DNA. TRBV21-1 is designated a pseudogene. The CDR3 spans 18 residues.

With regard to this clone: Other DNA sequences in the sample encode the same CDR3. The DNA for the CDR3 is TGTGCCAGCAGCCAAGACACCTACGAGCAGTACTTC. Amino acids: CASSQDTYEQYF. This sequence joins TRBV3-1 (or the pseudogene TRBV3-2) and TRBJ2-7, with D hard to call. With 0 bases removed from V and 2 bases from J, the gap between germline ends came to 2 bases. The germline V gene encodes CDR1 LGHDT and CDR2 YNNKEL (reference sequence). This CDR3 is built from 12 residues.

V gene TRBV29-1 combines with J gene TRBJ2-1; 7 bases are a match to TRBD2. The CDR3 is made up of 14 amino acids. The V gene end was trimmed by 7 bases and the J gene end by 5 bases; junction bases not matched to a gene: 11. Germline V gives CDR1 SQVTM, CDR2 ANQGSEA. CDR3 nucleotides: TGCAGCGCGTGCCGGGTGCTAGCGGACAATGAGCAGTTCTTC. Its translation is CSACRVLADNEQFF.

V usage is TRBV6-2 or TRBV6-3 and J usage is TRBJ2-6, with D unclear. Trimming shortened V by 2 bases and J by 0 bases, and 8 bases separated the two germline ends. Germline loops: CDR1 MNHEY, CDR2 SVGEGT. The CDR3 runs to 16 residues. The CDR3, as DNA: TGTGCCAGCAGTTACAACGGGTACTCTGGGGCCAACGTCCTGACTTTC. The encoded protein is CASSYNGYSGANVLTF.

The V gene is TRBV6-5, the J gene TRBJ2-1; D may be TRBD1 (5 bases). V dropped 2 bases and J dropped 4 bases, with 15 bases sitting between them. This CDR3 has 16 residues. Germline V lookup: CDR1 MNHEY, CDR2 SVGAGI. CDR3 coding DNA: TGTGCCAGCAGTTACACGGCAGGGCGCCTTTACAATGAGCAGTTCTTC. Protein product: CASSYTAGRLYNEQFF.

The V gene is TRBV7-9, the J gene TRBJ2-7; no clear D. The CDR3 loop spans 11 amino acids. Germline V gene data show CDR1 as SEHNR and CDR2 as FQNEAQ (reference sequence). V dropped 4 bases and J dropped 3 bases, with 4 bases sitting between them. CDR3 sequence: CASSSNYEQYF. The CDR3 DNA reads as TGTGCCAGCAGCTCTAACTACGAGCAGTACTTC.

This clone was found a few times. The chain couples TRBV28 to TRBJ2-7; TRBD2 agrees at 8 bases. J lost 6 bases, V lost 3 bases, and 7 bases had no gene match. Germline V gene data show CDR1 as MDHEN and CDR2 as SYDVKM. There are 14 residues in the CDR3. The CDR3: CASSFSAGVREQYF. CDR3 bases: TGTGCCAGCAGTTTTTCAGCGGGAGTACGCGAGCAGTACTTC.

In nucleotides, the CDR3 is TGTGCCAGCAGCCCCTTTTCGGCACAGACTGGAAACACCATATATTTT. Translation: CASSPFSAQTGNTIYF. The chain has TRBV3-1 (or the pseudogene TRBV3-2) and TRBJ1-3; D remains ambiguous. Germline V gene lookup returns CDR1 LGHDT and CDR2 YNNKEL (reference sequence). Trimming removed 4 bases at V and 2 bases at J, with 15 bases between. The CDR3 loop spans 16 amino acids.

The CDR3 reads CASSTGTRRNEQFF. For the CDR3, the DNA is TGTGCCAGCAGTACCGGGACTAGACGCAATGAGCAGTTCTTC. The chain joins TRBV6-6 to TRBJ2-1, with TRBD2 identical over 8 bases. J was trimmed by 6 bases and V by 5 bases; bases with no gene match: 6. The CDR3 spans 14 residues. CDR1 is MNHNY, CDR2 SVGAGI, per germline (reference sequence).